The clone carrying this T cell receptor beta chain appeared a few times. Its antigen remains unknown. Trimming cost V 3 bases and J 4 bases, with 16 bases left between them. The CDR3 extends over 16 amino acids. Germline CDR1 and CDR2: LGHNA and YSLEER. These data originate in a study of T cell repertoires in cytomegalovirus infection. Study context: Public TCR beta signatures provided an indication of both CMV infection and a matching HLA type. Study conclusions and caveats: Pooled public TCR beta family frequency picked out CMV carriers with the relevant HLA. HLA-C-restricted, CMV-specific TCR beta clonotypes were dominant ex vivo.

TCRdb ran MiXCR on the reads and lists one entry per CDR3 protein. In the table there are a few hundred thousand distinct CDR3 sequences, more than 8% of which are singletons. The TCR comes from a human donor in good health (CMV status not recorded). Some clones in this sample may be carry-over from other donors' samples. The sample was PBMCs. This rearrangement joins TRBV4-3 to TRBJ2-1, with D tentatively TRBD1 or TRBD2 (7 bases each). The CDR3 DNA is TGCGCCAGCAGCCAGGGGGAGGGACAGATATACAATGAGCAGTTCTTC. This translates into CASSQGEGQIYNEQFF.